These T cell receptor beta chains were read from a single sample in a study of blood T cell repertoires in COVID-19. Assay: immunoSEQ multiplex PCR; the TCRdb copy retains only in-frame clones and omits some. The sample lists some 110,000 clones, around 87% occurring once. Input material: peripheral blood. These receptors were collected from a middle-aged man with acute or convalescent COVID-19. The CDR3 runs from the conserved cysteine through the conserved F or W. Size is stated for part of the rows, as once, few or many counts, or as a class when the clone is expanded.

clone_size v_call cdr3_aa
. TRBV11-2 CATGQAGPQGETQYF
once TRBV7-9 CASSSSRVEETQYF
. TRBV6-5 CAARGSGSNGELFF
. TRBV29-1 CSVESGLAGNYEQYF
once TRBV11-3 CASSSLSNEQFF
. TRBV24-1 CATSRGETQYF
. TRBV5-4 CASTRRGQGRQPQHF
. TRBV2 CASSAEGINEQFF
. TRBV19 CASSYRVASGNTQYF
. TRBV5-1 CASRGGRLVPKQFF
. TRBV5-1 CASSLSVGGEETQYF
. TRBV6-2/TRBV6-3 CASSYSMNTEAFF
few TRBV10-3 CAIGTGEAKNIQYF
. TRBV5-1 CASSSTGTGVNSPLHF
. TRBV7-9 CASSLNSGLQQYF
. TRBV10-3 CAIGREPDTQYF
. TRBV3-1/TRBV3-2 CASSRRQGISSEQYF
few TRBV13 CASSGMGRTEAFF
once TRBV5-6 CASSFRSASNQPQHF
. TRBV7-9 CASSSRAQGSYGYTF
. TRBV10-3 CAISGWGQGAEAFF
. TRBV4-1 CASSPLAGGVNEQYF
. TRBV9 CASSVDPQATYEQYF
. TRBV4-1 CASSQVQGPSSYNEQFF
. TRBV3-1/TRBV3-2 CASSPLGRPNEKLFF
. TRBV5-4 CASRRDTGNTIYF
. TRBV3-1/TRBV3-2 CASSSPGGLTDTQYF
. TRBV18 CASSQREGLKDTQYF
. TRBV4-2 CASSQDRAQGNQPQHF
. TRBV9 CASSISGTAQETQYF
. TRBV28 CASSEDNNEQFF
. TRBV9 CASSVAMTGTYEQYF
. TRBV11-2 CASSLWDRGRNTEAFF